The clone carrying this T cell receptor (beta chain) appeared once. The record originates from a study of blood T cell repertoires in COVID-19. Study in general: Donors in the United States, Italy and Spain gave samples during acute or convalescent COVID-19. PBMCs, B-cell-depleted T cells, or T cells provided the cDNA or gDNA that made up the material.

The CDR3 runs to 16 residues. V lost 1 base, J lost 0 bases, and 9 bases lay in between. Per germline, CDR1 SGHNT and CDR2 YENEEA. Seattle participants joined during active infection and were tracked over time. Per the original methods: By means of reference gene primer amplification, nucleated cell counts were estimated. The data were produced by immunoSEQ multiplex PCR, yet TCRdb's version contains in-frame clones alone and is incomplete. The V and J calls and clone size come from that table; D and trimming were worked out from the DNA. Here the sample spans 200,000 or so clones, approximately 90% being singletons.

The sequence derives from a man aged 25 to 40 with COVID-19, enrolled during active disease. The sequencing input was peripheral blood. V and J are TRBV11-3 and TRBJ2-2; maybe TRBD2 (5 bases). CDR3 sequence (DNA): TGTGCCAGCAGCTTAGGCCGGGGAACGAACACCGGGGAGCTGTTTTTT. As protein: CASSLGRGTNTGELFF.